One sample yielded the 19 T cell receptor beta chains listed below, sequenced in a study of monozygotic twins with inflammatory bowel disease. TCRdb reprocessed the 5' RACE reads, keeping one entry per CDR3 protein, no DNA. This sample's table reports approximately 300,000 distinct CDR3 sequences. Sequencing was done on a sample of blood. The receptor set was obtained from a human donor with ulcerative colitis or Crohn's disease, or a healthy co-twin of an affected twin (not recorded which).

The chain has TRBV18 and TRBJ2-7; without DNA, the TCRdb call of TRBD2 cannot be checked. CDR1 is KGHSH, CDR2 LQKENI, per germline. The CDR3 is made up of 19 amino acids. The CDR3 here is CASSSLLLRGSGRVDEQYF.

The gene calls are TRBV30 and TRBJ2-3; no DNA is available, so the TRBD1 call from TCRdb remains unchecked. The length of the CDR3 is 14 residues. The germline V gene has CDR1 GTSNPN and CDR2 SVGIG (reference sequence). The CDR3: CAWRRGTYTDTQYF.

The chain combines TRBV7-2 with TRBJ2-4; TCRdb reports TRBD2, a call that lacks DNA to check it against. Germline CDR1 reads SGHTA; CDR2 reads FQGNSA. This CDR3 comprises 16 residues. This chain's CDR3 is CASSSLLGRGKNIQYF.

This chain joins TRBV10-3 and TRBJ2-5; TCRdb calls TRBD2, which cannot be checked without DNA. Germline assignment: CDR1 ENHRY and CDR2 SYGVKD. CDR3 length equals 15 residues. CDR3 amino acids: CAISDSGGLEETQYF.

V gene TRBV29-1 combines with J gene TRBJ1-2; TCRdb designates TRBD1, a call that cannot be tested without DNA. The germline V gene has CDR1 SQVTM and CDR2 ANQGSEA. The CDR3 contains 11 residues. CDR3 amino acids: CSVGTDYGYNF. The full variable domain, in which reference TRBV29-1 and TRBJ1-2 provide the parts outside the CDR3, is SAVISQKPSRDICQRGTSLTIQCQVDSQVTMMFWYRQQPGQSLTLIATANQGSEATYESGFVIDKFPISRPNLTFSTLTVSNMSPEDSSIYLCSVGTDYGYNFGSGTRLTVV.

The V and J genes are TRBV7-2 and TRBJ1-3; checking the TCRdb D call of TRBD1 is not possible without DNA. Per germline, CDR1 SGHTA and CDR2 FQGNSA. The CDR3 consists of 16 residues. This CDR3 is CASSLVTGVSGNTIYF.

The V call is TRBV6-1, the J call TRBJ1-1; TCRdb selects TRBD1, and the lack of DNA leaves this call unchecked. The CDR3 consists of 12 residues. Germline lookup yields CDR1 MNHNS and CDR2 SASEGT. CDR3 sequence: CASRYGSRGTFF.

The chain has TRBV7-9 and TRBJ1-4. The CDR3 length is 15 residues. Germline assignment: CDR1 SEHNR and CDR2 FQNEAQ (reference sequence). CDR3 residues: CASSRPRATNEKLFF.

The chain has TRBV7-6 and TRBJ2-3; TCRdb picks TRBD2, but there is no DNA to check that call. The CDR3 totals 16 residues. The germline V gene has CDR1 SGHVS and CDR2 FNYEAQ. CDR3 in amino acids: CASSLMREGGTDTQYF.

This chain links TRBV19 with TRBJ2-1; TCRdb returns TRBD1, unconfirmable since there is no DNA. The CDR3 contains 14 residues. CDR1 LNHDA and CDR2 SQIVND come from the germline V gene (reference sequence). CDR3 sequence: CASSYGGVYNEQFF.

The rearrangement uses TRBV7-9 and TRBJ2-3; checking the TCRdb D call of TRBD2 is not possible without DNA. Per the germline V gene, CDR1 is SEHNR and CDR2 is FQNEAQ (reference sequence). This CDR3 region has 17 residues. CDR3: CASSPTSGRAGSDTQYF.

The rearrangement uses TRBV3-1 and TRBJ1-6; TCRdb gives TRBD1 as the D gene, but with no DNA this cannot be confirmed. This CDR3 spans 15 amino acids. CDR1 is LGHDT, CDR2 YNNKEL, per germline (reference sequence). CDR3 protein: CASSQDRQGRSPLHF.

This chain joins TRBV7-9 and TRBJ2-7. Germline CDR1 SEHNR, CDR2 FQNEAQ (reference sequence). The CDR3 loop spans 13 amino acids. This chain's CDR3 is CASSLGSEYEQYF. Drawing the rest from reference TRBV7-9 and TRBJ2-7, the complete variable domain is DTGVSQNPRHKITKRGQNVTFRCDPISEHNRLYWYRQTLGQGPEFLTYFQNEAQLEKSRLLSDRFSAERPKGSFSTLEIQRTEQGDSAMYLCASSLGSEYEQYFGPGTRLTVT.

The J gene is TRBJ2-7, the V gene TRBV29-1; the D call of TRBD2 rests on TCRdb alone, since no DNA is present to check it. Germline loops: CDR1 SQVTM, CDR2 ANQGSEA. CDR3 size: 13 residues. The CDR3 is CSARLARTYEQYF.

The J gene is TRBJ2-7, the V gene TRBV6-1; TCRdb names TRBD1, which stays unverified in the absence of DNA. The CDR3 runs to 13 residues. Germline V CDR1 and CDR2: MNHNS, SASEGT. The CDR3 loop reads CASSQGQAYEQYF.

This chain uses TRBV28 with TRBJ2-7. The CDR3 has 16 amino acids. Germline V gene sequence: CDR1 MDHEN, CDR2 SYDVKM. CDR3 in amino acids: CASSFLGSLGLSEQYF.

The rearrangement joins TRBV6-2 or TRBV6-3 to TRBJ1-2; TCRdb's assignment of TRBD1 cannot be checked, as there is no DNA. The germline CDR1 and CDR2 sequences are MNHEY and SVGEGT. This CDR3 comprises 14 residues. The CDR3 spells CASSFGQGGYGYTF.

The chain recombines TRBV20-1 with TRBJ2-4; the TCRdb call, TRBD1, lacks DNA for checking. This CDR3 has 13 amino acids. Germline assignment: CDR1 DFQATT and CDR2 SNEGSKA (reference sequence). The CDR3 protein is CSARGQGGAIQYF.

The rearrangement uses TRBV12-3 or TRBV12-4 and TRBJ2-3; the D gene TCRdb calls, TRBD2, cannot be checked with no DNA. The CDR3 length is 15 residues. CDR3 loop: CASSLGTSGTDTQYF.